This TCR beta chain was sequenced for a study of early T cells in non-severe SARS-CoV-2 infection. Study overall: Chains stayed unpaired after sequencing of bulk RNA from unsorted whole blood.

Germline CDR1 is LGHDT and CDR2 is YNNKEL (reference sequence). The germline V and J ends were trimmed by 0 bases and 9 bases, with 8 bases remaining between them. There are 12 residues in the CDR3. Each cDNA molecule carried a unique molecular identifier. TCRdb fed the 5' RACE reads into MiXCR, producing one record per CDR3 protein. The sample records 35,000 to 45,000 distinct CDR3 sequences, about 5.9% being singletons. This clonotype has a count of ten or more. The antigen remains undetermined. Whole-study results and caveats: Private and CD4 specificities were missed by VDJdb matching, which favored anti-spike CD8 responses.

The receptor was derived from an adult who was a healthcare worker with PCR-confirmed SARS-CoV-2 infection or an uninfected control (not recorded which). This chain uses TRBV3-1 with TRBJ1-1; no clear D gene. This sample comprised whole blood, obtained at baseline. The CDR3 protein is CASSQDRAKAFF. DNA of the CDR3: TGTGCCAGCAGCCAAGATAGGGCAAAAGCTTTCTTT.